These 27 T cell receptor beta chains originate from one sample sequenced in a study of T cell repertoires in cytomegalovirus infection. TCRdb reprocessed the reads with MiXCR, giving one entry per CDR3 protein. The data contain around 280,000 distinct CDR3 sequences, about 9.1% of them singletons. Source material: PBMCs. Receptor source: a human donor in good health (CMV status not recorded). Some clones in this sample may be carry-over from other donors' samples.

In its sample, this clonotype was seen many times. The chain employs TRBV20-1 and TRBJ2-1; 8 bases agree with TRBD2. CDR3 length equals 14 residues. CDR1 and CDR2 (germline): DFQATT, SNEGSKA (reference sequence). Unmatched junction bases numbered 5, after V lost 1 base and J lost 6 bases. CDR3 sequence: CSARGSGTSNEQFF. As DNA, the CDR3 is TGCAGTGCTAGAGGCTCCGGGACTAGCAATGAGCAGTTCTTC.

This clonotype was found many times. The rearrangement joins TRBV20-1 to TRBJ1-2; no definite D call. CDR1 is DFQATT and CDR2 is SNEGSKA in the germline V gene (reference sequence). V lost 3 bases, J lost 9 bases, and 14 bases lay in between. The CDR3 contains 12 residues. Here the CDR3 DNA reads TGCAGTGCTAGTGGGGTGGCCACTAGCTACACCTTC. It specifies CSASGVATSYTF.

The chain employs TRBV6-2 or TRBV6-3 and TRBJ1-6, with D perhaps matching TRBD1 (5 bases). V shed 2 bases and J shed 9 bases, with 20 bases lying between them. This CDR3 has 17 amino acids. The V gene's germline CDR1 is MNHEY and CDR2 SVGEGT. DNA for the CDR3: TGTGCCAGCAGTTACCTTTTTCCGGGCAACCAGGGTTCACCCCTCCACTTT. It specifies CASSYLFPGNQGSPLHF.

This clonotype has ten or more counts. The chain couples TRBV7-8 to TRBJ2-5; TRBD2 might be the D (5 bases). The germline V gene has CDR1 SGHVS and CDR2 FQNEAQ. The CDR3 extends over 15 amino acids. The germline V and J ends were trimmed by 6 bases and 4 bases, with 18 bases remaining between them. The CDR3 DNA is TGTGCCAGCAGTAGGAGGCAGACGATTTTAGAGACCCAGTACTTC. It yields the protein CASSRRQTILETQYF.

The J gene is TRBJ2-5, the V gene TRBV7-9, with 10 bases lining up with TRBD1. Per germline, CDR1 SEHNR and CDR2 FQNEAQ (reference sequence). The J segment lost 5 bases and the V segment lost 5 bases, leaving 8 bases of the junction unmatched. CDR3 length: 15 residues. The CDR3, as DNA: TGTGCCAGCAGCGTGGGACAGGGGTGGTTGGAGACCCAGTACTTC. It specifies CASSVGQGWLETQYF.

Concerning this clonotype itself: The CDR3 does not end in the conserved phenylalanine or tryptophan, so this is likely a read error. The chain has TRBV7-8 and TRBJ1-1; 11 positions match TRBD1. The junction had 2 bases not matched to a gene; V was cut back by 4 bases and J by 4 bases. The CDR3 totals 14 residues. CDR1 is SGHVS, CDR2 FQNEAQ, per germline. This CDR3 is CASSWGQGVTEAFL. The CDR3, as DNA: TGTGCCAGCAGCTGGGGACAGGGGGTCACTGAAGCTTTCTTA.

This clonotype has ten or more counts. This chain joins TRBV5-5 and TRBJ2-3; D is unresolved. Germline assignment: CDR1 SGHKS and CDR2 YYEKEE (reference sequence). The CDR3 totals 12 residues. The germline V and J ends were trimmed by 3 bases and 6 bases, with 8 bases remaining between them. As DNA, the CDR3 is TGTGCCAGCAGCTCCTCAGTGGATACGCAGTATTTT. Translating gives CASSSSVDTQYF.

This clonotype appeared many times. This chain links TRBV7-9 with TRBJ2-2, with 9 bases matching TRBD1. The CDR3 loop spans 15 amino acids. CDR1 is SEHNR and CDR2 is FQNEAQ in the germline V gene (reference sequence). The V and J ends lost 7 bases and 4 bases, in that order; junction bases with no gene match: 7. This CDR3 reads CASILTGGSTGELFF. The CDR3 coding sequence is TGTGCCAGCATCCTTACAGGGGGCAGCACCGGGGAGCTGTTTTTT.

This clonotype was observed many times. The J gene is TRBJ1-6, the V gene TRBV14; D gene unclear. This CDR3 has 14 residues. CDR1 and CDR2 from the germline V gene are SGHDN and FVKESK. The V gene lost 2 bases and the J gene lost 5 bases, with 7 bases spanning the gap. CDR3 in amino acids: CASSQRLNNSPLHF. CDR3 coding DNA: TGTGCCAGCAGCCAAAGACTTAATAATTCACCCCTCCACTTT. The full variable domain, with the rest looked up from reference TRBV14 and TRBJ1-6, is EAGVTQFPSHSVIEKGQTVTLRCDPISGHDNLYWYRRVMGKEIKFLLHFVKESKQDESGMPNNRFLAERTGGTYSTLKVQPAELEDSGVYFCASSQRLNNSPLHFGNGTRLTVT.

The sample holds many counts of this clonotype. The V call is TRBV19, the J call TRBJ2-4; D tentatively reads TRBD1 or TRBD2 (5 bases each). V lost 1 base and J lost 9, with 10 bases in between. CDR1 LNHDA and CDR2 SQIVND come from the germline V gene (reference sequence). This CDR3 region has 13 residues. The CDR3 sequence: CASSIGPGSIQYF. Written as DNA, the CDR3 is TGTGCCAGTAGTATAGGTCCAGGGAGCATTCAGTACTTC.

This clonotype was seen ten or more times. This chain links TRBV20-1 with TRBJ2-2, with TRBD2 as a possible D gene (7 bases). This CDR3 has 15 amino acids. The germline V gene has CDR1 DFQATT and CDR2 SNEGSKA (reference sequence). V lost 3 bases to trimming and J lost 4 bases, with 15 bases between them. The CDR3 sequence: CSARPGGRVTGELFF. For the CDR3, the DNA is TGCAGTGCTAGGCCCGGGGGGCGGGTCACCGGGGAGCTGTTTTTT.

This clonotype was seen repeatedly, ten times or more. The J gene is TRBJ1-6, the V gene TRBV7-9; D gene unclear. This CDR3 has 13 residues. Germline V lookup: CDR1 SEHNR, CDR2 FQNEAQ (reference sequence). V lost 5 bases and J 8 bases, leaving 10 bases between the germline ends. The chain's CDR3 is CASSQRRDSPLHF. DNA for the CDR3: TGTGCCAGCAGCCAAAGACGAGATTCACCCCTCCACTTT.

The sample holds many counts of this clonotype. The genes are TRBV12-3 or TRBV12-4 and TRBJ1-1, with D possibly TRBD1 on 6 matching bases. V was shortened by 6 bases and J by 6 bases, with 17 bases between the two germline ends. The CDR3 has 14 amino acids. The CDR3 bases are TGTGCCAGCAGCTCGGAGGGGGAGGCCCCTGAAGCTTTCTTT. The encoded protein is CASSSEGEAPEAFF.

This clonotype was found many times. The V gene is TRBV29-1, the J gene TRBJ1-1; D unresolved. Germline values: CDR1 SQVTM, CDR2 ANQGSEA. CDR3 size: 11 residues. V lost 7 bases and J 1 base, leaving 7 bases between the germline ends. Written as DNA, the CDR3 is TGCAGCGGAGCCTGGAACACTGAAGCTTTCTTT. This sequence encodes CSGAWNTEAFF.

This clonotype has at least ten counts. The CDR3 nucleotides read TGTGCCAGCAGCCTGGACAACTACCCTTTCTACGAGCAGTACGTC. It yields the protein CASSLDNYPFYEQYV. The gene calls are TRBV5-5 and TRBJ2-7; the D gene is possibly TRBD1 (5 bases). This CDR3 has 15 residues. CDR1 and CDR2 from the germline V gene are SGHKS and YYEKEE (reference sequence). Trimming cost V 4 bases and J 3 bases, with 17 bases left between them.

Ten or more counts support this clonotype. The CDR3 nucleotides are TGTGCCAGCAGCTTAGGTACAGGCCGTATGGGACTGTTTTTT. Its protein is CASSLGTGRMGLFF. The chain has TRBV7-9 and TRBJ1-4, with D tentatively TRBD1 (5 bases). CDR1 and CDR2 from the germline V gene are SEHNR and FQNEAQ (reference sequence). V was pared by 1 base and J by 13 bases, with 16 bases between. The CDR3 spans 14 residues.

The table lists this clonotype with many counts. V usage is TRBV10-3 and J usage is TRBJ2-7, with D unresolved. CDR3 length: 12 amino acids. Germline lookup yields CDR1 ENHRY and CDR2 SYGVKD. Trimming cost V 9 bases and J 0 bases, with 9 bases left between them. The CDR3 bases are TGTGCCATTGGAAGTTTCTCCTACGAGCAGTACTTC. It is translated as CAIGSFSYEQYF.

This clonotype was seen ten or more times. The CDR3 here is CASSKTGGVTDTQYF. The CDR3 region has the DNA TGTGCCAGCAGCAAAACTGGCGGGGTCACAGATACGCAGTATTTT. The V and J genes are TRBV7-9 and TRBJ2-3; possibly TRBD2 for D (6 bases). This CDR3 has 15 amino acids. V lost 5 bases and J lost 2, with 14 bases in between. Germline CDR1 reads SEHNR; CDR2 reads FQNEAQ (reference sequence).

The chain uses TRBV3-1 and TRBJ1-6; 7 bases are a match to TRBD1. The CDR3 totals 16 residues. Germline loops: CDR1 LGHDT, CDR2 YNNKEL (reference sequence). Germline trimming cut 1 base from V and 7 bases from J; bases unmatched to any gene: 7. CDR3 DNA: TGTGCCAGCAGCCAAGGAACAGGGGCAGGGAATTCACCCCTCCACTTT. This translates into CASSQGTGAGNSPLHF.

The chain is built from TRBV2 and TRBJ2-1; 9 nucleotides agree with TRBD2. The germline V gene encodes CDR1 SNHLY and CDR2 FYNNEI. V shed 8 bases, J shed 2 bases, and the junction held 7 bases outside the gene matches. The CDR3 is 15 residues long. In DNA, the CDR3 is TGTGCCAGCCAGGGACTAGCAAGCACCTACAATGAGCAGTTCTTC. Translated: CASQGLASTYNEQFF.

This clonotype was found many times. This chain joins TRBV7-8 and TRBJ2-5; the match to TRBD1 covers 7 bases. Germline CDR1 SGHVS, CDR2 FQNEAQ. CDR3 size: 14 residues. V trimming: 2 bases; J trimming: 5 bases; junction bases outside the gene matches: 5. The CDR3 region has the DNA TGTGCCAGCAGCTTATACAGGGGAATGGAGACCCAGTACTTC. Protein sequence: CASSLYRGMETQYF.

This clonotype was counted ten times or more. The V call is TRBV28, the J call TRBJ2-1; D might be TRBD2 (7 bases). V dropped 6 bases and J dropped 6 bases, with 18 bases sitting between them. Germline assignment: CDR1 MDHEN and CDR2 SYDVKM. The CDR3 totals 15 residues. CDR3 protein: CASSLLSGEGNEQFF. The CDR3 DNA sequence: TGTGCCAGCAGCCTTCTTTCAGGGGAGGGCAATGAGCAGTTCTTC.

In regard to this clonotype: This may be a read error: a much more frequent sequence differs by one nucleotide. The chain has TRBV25-1 and TRBJ2-2; D unresolved. Germline V gene sequence: CDR1 MGHDK, CDR2 SYGVNS. The CDR3 extends over 13 amino acids. Trimming shortened V by 1 base and J by 3 bases, and 3 bases separated the two germline ends. The DNA for the CDR3 is TGTGCCAGCAGTGAATTCTACACCGGGGAGCTGTTTTTT. Translation: CASSEFYTGELFF.

This clonotype came up many times. V and J are TRBV6-2 or TRBV6-3 and TRBJ1-1; possibly TRBD1 for D (5 bases). Trimming left V 2 bases short and J 4 bases short, with 8 bases between. The CDR3 runs to 13 residues. Germline loops: CDR1 MNHEY, CDR2 SVGEGT. The DNA for the CDR3 is TGTGCCAGCAGTTACAACAGGCGCACTGAAGCTTTCTTT. This translates into CASSYNRRTEAFF.

This clonotype was counted a few times. The chain is built from TRBV3-1 and TRBJ2-1, with D perhaps assigned TRBD1 or TRBD2 (6 bases each). This CDR3 spans 18 amino acids. Per the germline V gene, CDR1 is LGHDT and CDR2 is YNNKEL (reference sequence). V gave up 2 bases and J gave up 8 bases, with 25 bases separating them. The CDR3 coding sequence is TGTGCCAGCAGCCAAATGACGATAGTTGAGGGGGGCGGGGATGAGCAGTTCTTC. It yields the protein CASSQMTIVEGGGDEQFF.

The CDR3 region is CSASRGGVDEQYV. CDR3 nucleotides: TGCAGTGCTAGCCGGGGGGGAGTAGACGAGCAGTACGTC. The chain couples TRBV20-1 to TRBJ2-7; 8 bases map to TRBD2. The CDR3 is 13 amino acids. The germline V gene encodes CDR1 DFQATT and CDR2 SNEGSKA (reference sequence). V lost 3 bases to trimming and J lost 5 bases; unmatched junction nucleotides: 6.

The chain has TRBV5-1 and TRBJ2-3; D may be TRBD2 (6 bases). CDR3 size: 15 residues. Germline V CDR1 and CDR2: SGHRS, YFSETQ. V shed 3 bases and J shed 0 bases, with 11 bases lying between them. In DNA, the CDR3 is TGCGCCAGCAGCTGGAACGGGGGTAGCACAGATACGCAGTATTTT. Translation gives CASSWNGGSTDTQYF.